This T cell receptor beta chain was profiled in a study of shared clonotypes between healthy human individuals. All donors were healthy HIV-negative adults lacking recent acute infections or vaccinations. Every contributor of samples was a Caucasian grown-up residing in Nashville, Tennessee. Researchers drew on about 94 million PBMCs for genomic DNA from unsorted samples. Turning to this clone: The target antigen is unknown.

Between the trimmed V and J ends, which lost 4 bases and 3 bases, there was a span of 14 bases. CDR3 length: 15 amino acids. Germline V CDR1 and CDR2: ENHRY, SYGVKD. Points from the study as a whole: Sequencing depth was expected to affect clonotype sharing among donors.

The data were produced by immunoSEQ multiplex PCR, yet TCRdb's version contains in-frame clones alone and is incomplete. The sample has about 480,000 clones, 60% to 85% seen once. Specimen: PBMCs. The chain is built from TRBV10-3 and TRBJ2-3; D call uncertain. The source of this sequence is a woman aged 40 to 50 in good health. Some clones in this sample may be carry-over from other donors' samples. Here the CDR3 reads CAISATDPTTDTQYF. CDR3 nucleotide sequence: TGTGCCATCAGTGCAACGGACCCCACTACAGATACGCAGTATTTT.